One and the same sample provided the 5 T cell receptor beta chains below, sequenced in a study of T cell changes during pregnancy in multiple sclerosis. Using immunoSEQ multiplex PCR, the repertoire was profiled, and TCRdb retains in-frame clones only, with some absent. The repertoire holds 70,000 to 95,000 clones, roughly 93% seen once, with roughly 2.2% in the top ten. Sequenced here: peripheral blood, sampled in the third trimester of pregnancy. All receptors come from a female donor with multiple sclerosis, enrolled in a pregnancy study.

J is TRBJ1-1 and V is TRBV15; D is undetermined. The V gene's germline CDR1 is LNHNV and CDR2 YYDKDF (reference sequence). The CDR3 runs to 16 residues. V dropped 1 base and J dropped 3 bases, with 15 bases sitting between them. The CDR3 DNA reads as TGTGCCACCAGCAGAGTATTGGGAGCGGGCGACACTGAAGCTTTCTTT. Translation: CATSRVLGAGDTEAFF.

Here the CDR3 DNA reads TGTGCCAGCAGTCCTAACAGGGACCCGATGAGTGAAGCTTTCTTT. Protein product: CASSPNRDPMSEAFF. The chain employs TRBV6-5 and TRBJ1-1; maybe TRBD1 (6 bases). This CDR3 is built from 15 residues. In germline, CDR1 is MNHEY, CDR2 SVGAGI. The V end was cut by 5 bases, the J end by 7 bases, with 20 bases between.

The chain recombines TRBV11-2 with TRBJ2-3; D gene uncertain. The CDR3 runs 13 residues. Germline CDR1 reads SGHAT; CDR2 reads FQNNGV. V was cut by 0 bases and J by 6 bases, with 7 bases left in between. The DNA of the CDR3 is TGTGCCAGCAGCTTAGATATGCAGGATACGCAGTATTTT. Translating gives CASSLDMQDTQYF.

The gene calls are TRBV4-3 and TRBJ1-4; 7 bases match TRBD1. This CDR3 has 18 amino acids. Trimming cost V 0 bases and J 6 bases; bases outside gene matches: 13. From germline, CDR1 is LGHNA and CDR2 YSLEER. Here the CDR3 DNA reads TGCGCCAGCAGCCAAGATTTAAGACAGGGATCAGGTTATGAAAAACTGTTTTTT. Translated, it gives CASSQDLRQGSGYEKLFF.

This clone showed up just once. The chain's CDR3 is CASSYARTPEGTEAFF. Here the CDR3 DNA reads TGTGCCAGCAGTTACGCGAGGACACCGGAGGGCACTGAAGCTTTCTTT. The rearrangement uses TRBV6-5 and TRBJ1-1, with a possible D match to TRBD1 (5 bases). Germline V gene sequence: CDR1 MNHEY, CDR2 SVGAGI. The CDR3 is 16 amino acids. V shed 2 bases and J shed 4 bases, with 17 bases lying between them.